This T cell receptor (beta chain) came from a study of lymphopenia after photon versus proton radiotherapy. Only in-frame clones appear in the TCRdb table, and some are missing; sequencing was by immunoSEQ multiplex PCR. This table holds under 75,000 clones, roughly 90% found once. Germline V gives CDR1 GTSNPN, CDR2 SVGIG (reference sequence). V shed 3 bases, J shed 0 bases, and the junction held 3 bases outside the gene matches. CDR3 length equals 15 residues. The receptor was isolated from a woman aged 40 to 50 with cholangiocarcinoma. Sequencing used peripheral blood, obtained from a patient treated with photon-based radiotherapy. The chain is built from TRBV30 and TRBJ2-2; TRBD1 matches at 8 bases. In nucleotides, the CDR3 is TGTGCCTGGAGATGGGGACAGGCGAACACCGGGGAGCTGTTTTTT. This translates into CAWRWGQANTGELFF.